This T cell receptor (beta chain) was found in a study of identical twins. Overall study findings and caveats: Modelling approaches yielded underestimates of out-of-frame TCR alpha sharing between monozygotic twins. Out-of-frame alpha sequences shared by twins were enriched for low generation probability.

In TCRdb, the 5' RACE reads were re-called with MiXCR into one record per CDR3 protein. The sample records 350,000 to 500,000 distinct CDR3 sequences, approximately 17% being singletons. The V gene end was trimmed by 5 bases and the J gene end by 2 bases; junction bases not matched to a gene: 13. Germline V gene lookup returns CDR1 SGHAT and CDR2 FQNNGV. This CDR3 comprises 17 residues. This clonotype was seen only a few times. Its antigen is unknown. Source material: naive T cells sorted from blood. This TCR came from a man over 45 in good health. The chain employs TRBV11-2 and TRBJ2-3, with 7 bases lining up with TRBD1. The CDR3 is CASSPRMTGTSTDTQYF. The CDR3 DNA reads as TGTGCCAGCAGCCCCCGAATGACAGGGACCTCCACAGATACGCAGTATTTT. Using reference TRBV11-2 and TRBJ2-3 for the parts outside the CDR3, the full variable domain is EAGVAQSPRYKIIEKRQSVAFWCNPISGHATLYWYQQILGQGPKLLIQFQNNGVVDDSQLPKDRFSAERLKGVDSTLKIQPAKLEDSAVYLCASSPRMTGTSTDTQYFGPGTRLTVL.